The source of this TCR beta chain is a study of Ad26.COV2.S vaccination and SARS-CoV-2 variants. Notes on the study in general: Responses of spike-specific T cells (both CD8+ and CD4+) reportedly showed substantial breadth after vaccination.

The repertoire was sequenced with immunoSEQ multiplex PCR; TCRdb's copy has only in-frame clones and lacks some. Of 350,000 to 400,000 clones listed, about 85% were seen once; the top ten hold 3.5%. Treatment specified: around 19 received Ad26.COV2.S at low or high dose, single or two shots; about 5 received placebo; per-sample allocation not given. Repertoires come from day 63 after the first vaccine or placebo injection. CDR3 length: 17 residues. Germline V gene data show CDR1 as SGHVS and CDR2 as FQNEAQ. V was shortened by 0 bases and J by 4 bases, with 16 bases between the two germline ends. This clone was recorded a few times. The antigen is not known.

The genes are TRBV7-8 and TRBJ2-1; D is undetermined. This clonotype was sampled from a person between 18 and 60 years old who received the Ad26.COV2.S COVID-19 vaccine or a placebo. The specimen was peripheral blood, collected in a trial of Ad26.COV2.S vaccine versus placebo. DNA for the CDR3: TGTGCCAGCAGCTTAGCTGGTGGCCCAAGAGGATACAATGAGCAGTTCTTC. Translation gives CASSLAGGPRGYNEQFF.